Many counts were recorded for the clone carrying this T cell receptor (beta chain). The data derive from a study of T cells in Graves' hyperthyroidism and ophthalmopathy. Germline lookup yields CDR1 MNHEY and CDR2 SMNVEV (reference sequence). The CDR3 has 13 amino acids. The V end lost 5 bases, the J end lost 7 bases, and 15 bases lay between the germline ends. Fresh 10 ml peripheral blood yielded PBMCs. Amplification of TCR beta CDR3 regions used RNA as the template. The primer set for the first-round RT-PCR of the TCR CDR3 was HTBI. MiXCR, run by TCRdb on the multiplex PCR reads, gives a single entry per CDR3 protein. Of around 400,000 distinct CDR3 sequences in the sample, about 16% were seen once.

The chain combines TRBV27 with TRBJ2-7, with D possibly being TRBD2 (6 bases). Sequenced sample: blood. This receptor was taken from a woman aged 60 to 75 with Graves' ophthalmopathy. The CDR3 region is CASSPAQGGEQYF. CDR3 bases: TGTGCCAGCAGTCCCGCGCAGGGAGGAGAGCAGTACTTC.